The TCR beta chain under discussion was sequenced for a study of sequential checkpoint blockade in melanoma. Study-level information: First-line arms were nivolumab then ipilimumab, or the reverse, randomized 1:1. Both treatment sequences were followed by maintenance nivolumab.

Clones were sequenced by immunoSEQ multiplex PCR, and TCRdb holds only the in-frame ones, with some missing. Here the sample spans approximately 28,000 clones, over 80% being singletons. Indicated treatment: randomized to nivolumab then ipilimumab (arm A) or the reverse (arm B). DNA-damaging chemotherapy had not been given to any patient beforehand. Sorted cells were live CD3+CD8+, lacking CD19 and CD56, from PBMCs. The CDR3 spans 15 residues. Germline lookup yields CDR1 SGHTA and CDR2 FQGTGA. V dropped 5 bases and J dropped 9 bases, with 20 bases sitting between them. The TCR sequence derives from a human donor with melanoma. This chain links TRBV7-3 with TRBJ2-1, with a possible D match to TRBD1 (5 bases). Sample: CD8+ T cells sorted from blood (inferred from file names), taken from a patient given nivolumab and ipilimumab in sequence. Here the CDR3 reads CASSVDLGATSEQFF. The CDR3, as DNA: TGTGCCAGCAGCGTCGATTTAGGGGCTACATCTGAGCAGTTCTTC. Using reference TRBV7-3 and TRBJ2-1 for the parts outside the CDR3, the full variable domain is GAGVSQTPSNKVTEKGKYVELRCDPISGHTALYWYRQSLGQGPEFLIYFQGTGAADDSGLPNDRFFAVRPEGSVSTLKIQRTERGDSAVYLCASSVDLGATSEQFFGPGTRLTVL.